Below, 2 T cell receptor beta chains from the same sample are listed, as sequenced in a study of blood T cell repertoires in COVID-19. TCRdb's table, derived via immunoSEQ multiplex PCR, lists solely in-frame clones and lacks some. The data show some 310,000 clones, roughly 90% seen once. Sequenced sample: peripheral blood. Every receptor here comes from a woman in her thirties or forties with COVID-19, enrolled during active disease.

The V gene is TRBV6-2 or TRBV6-3, the J gene TRBJ1-1; a possible D gene is TRBD1 (5 bases). This CDR3 spans 16 amino acids. Germline CDR1 is MNHEY and CDR2 is SVGEGT. Trimming pared 0 bases from V and 3 bases from J, leaving 14 bases between. The CDR3 region is CASSYSRRVGDTEAFF. CDR3 bases: TGTGCCAGCAGTTACTCGAGGAGGGTGGGGGACACTGAAGCTTTCTTT.

This rearrangement joins TRBV4-3 to TRBJ2-5; possible D gene TRBD1, 5 bases. The germline V gene has CDR1 LGHNA and CDR2 YSLEER. V shed 3 bases and J shed 4 bases, with 15 bases lying between them. The CDR3 has 15 residues. The CDR3 reads CASSQEIYRGETQYF. The CDR3 DNA reads as TGCGCCAGCAGCCAGGAAATTTATAGGGGAGAGACCCAGTACTTC.